This TCR beta chain was profiled in a study of regulatory T cells in long-lasting Graves disease. Time point defined: newly diagnosed GD, antithyroid drugs for less than 3 months. The TCR library was made from RNA extracted from PBMCs. Patients were from an endocrinology department in Xi'an, China. In its sample, this clonotype was seen many times. Its target is not known. The CDR3 is made up of 13 amino acids. Deletions cut 4 bases from V and 6 bases from J, with 10 bases between. Germline lookup yields CDR1 MNHNS and CDR2 SASEGT. General study results and limits: More public clonotypes were shared by persistent patients (under 3,000) than by new patients (fewer than 1,000). Persistent disease favored TRBV28, TRBJ1-2 and TRBJ2-5.

Researchers made TCR beta libraries by using iRepertoire HTBI primers and running Arm-PCR on CDR3 regions. Original processing notes: Across the samples, identification revealed approximately 66 TRBV and 12 to 15 TRBJ segments. From the multiplex PCR reads, TCRdb called clonotypes with MiXCR, one entry per CDR3 protein. None of the V and J calls come from the authors' own analysis; TCRdb made them. This table holds roughly 410,000 distinct CDR3 sequences, approximately 15% found once. These data were also filed under a second study, of T cells in Graves' hyperthyroidism and ophthalmopathy.

The sample was peripheral blood mononuclear cells (PBMCs), taken at new diagnosis, from a patient treated with antithyroid drugs. The rearrangement uses TRBV6-1 and TRBJ2-1; possibly TRBD1 for D (6 bases). This receptor was taken from a woman in her thirties or forties with Graves disease. The CDR3 is CASSGDIGNEQFF. The CDR3 DNA sequence: TGTGCCAGCAGTGGGGACATCGGCAATGAGCAGTTCTTC.